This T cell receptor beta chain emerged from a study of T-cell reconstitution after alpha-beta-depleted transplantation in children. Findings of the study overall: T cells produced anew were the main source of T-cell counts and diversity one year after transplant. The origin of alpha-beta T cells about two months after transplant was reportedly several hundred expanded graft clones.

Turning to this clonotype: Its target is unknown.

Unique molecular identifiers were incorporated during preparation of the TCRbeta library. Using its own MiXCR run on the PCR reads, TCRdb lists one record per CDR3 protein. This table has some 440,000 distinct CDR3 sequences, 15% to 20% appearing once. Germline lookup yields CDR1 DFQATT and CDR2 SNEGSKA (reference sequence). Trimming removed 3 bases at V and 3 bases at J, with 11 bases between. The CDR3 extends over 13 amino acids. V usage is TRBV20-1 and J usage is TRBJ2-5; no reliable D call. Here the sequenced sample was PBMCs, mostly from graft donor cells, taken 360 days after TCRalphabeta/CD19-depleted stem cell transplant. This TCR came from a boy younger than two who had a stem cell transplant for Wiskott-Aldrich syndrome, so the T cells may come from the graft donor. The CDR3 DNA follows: TGCAGTGCTAGCCTTGGACGAGAAGAGACCCAGTACTTC. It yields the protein CSASLGREETQYF.